One and the same sample provided the 25 T cell receptor beta chains below, sequenced in a study of molecular identifiers for immune sequencing clone quantification. TCRdb passed the PCR reads through MiXCR, listing each CDR3 protein once. The table lists 85,000 to 130,000 distinct CDR3 sequences, 36% of them singletons. The sequenced material came from naive CD8+ T cells from blood, with Jurkat cell RNA spiked in. The subset is: FACS-sorted CD8+CD4-CCR7+CD45RA+ naive T cells. These TCRs come from a human donor in good health. Some libraries in this study had Jurkat cell RNA spiked in.

This clonotype was seen at least ten times. This chain connects TRBV7-9 to TRBJ1-1; 7 positions match TRBD1. CDR1 is SEHNR, CDR2 FQNEAQ, per germline (reference sequence). Trimming removed 5 bases from V and 8 bases from J; junction bases left unmatched: 8. The CDR3 length is 13 residues. The CDR3 spells CASSPMDRMEAFF. DNA of the CDR3: TGTGCCAGCAGCCCTATGGACAGGATGGAAGCTTTCTTT.

This clonotype was seen more than once but under ten times. DNA for the CDR3: TGTGCCAGCAGCCAAAACGCGGGAGGTTCGTACGAGCAGTACTTC. Its translation is CASSQNAGGSYEQYF. The genes are TRBV4-2 and TRBJ2-7; 8 bases line up with TRBD2. J gave up 4 bases and V 2 bases, and 7 bases lay outside the gene matches. The germline CDR1 and CDR2 sequences are LGHNA and YNFKEQ. The CDR3 is 15 residues long.

This clonotype was observed many times. The rearrangement links TRBV29-1 to TRBJ2-2; D gene ambiguous. The germline V gene has CDR1 SQVTM and CDR2 ANQGSEA. The ends were cut back, 4 bases at V and 1 base at J, with 4 bases in the middle. The CDR3 runs to 12 residues. The CDR3 here is CSVVGNTGELFF. In nucleotides, the CDR3 is TGCAGCGTTGTCGGGAACACCGGGGAGCTGTTTTTT.

V and J are TRBV28 and TRBJ2-7, with D uncertain. CDR1 is MDHEN and CDR2 is SYDVKM in the germline V gene. Trimming left V 5 bases short and J 6 bases short, with 8 bases between. This CDR3 comprises 11 residues. The CDR3: CASSISSEQYF. In nucleotides, the CDR3 is TGTGCCAGCAGTATTAGCTCCGAGCAGTACTTC.

As for this clonotype: Its ends do not fully match the called genes, so a read error is possible. This chain links TRBV7-2 with TRBJ1-1; a weak D match, TRBD1 (5 bases). CDR3 length: 12 residues. Germline CDR1 is SGHTA and CDR2 is FQGNSA. This CDR3 reads CASSFPDTEAFF. The CDR3 nucleotides are TGTGCCAGCAGCTTCCCGGACACAGAAGCATTCTTT.

This clonotype was seen a handful of times. This sequence joins TRBV15 and TRBJ2-3; 10 positions agree with TRBD1. Trimming at V came to 3 bases and at J to 6 bases, leaving 12 bases not matched to a gene. CDR3 size: 17 residues. Germline values: CDR1 LNHNV, CDR2 YYDKDF (reference sequence). For the CDR3, the DNA is TGTGCCACCAGCAGGCGGATCCCGGGACAGGGGATGGATACGCAGTATTTT. Protein sequence: CATSRRIPGQGMDTQYF.

As for this clonotype: A much larger clone lies a single base off, so this may be a read error. This chain joins TRBV6-2 or TRBV6-3 and TRBJ2-7; D gene unclear. This CDR3 comprises 14 residues. Trimming removed 8 bases at V and 0 bases at J, with 14 bases between. Germline V gives CDR1 MNHEY, CDR2 SVGEGT. In DNA form, the CDR3 reads TGTGCCAGCGGTTCGGCCTTCGGCTCCTACGAGCAGTACTTC. Its translation is CASGSAFGSYEQYF.

About this clonotype: The missing conserved phenylalanine or tryptophan at the end of this CDR3 makes a read error likely. This rearrangement joins TRBV27 to TRBJ1-5, with D maybe TRBD1 (6 bases). The V and J ends lost 0 bases and 9 bases respectively, with 15 bases between them. From germline, CDR1 is MNHEY and CDR2 SMNVEV (reference sequence). The CDR3 consists of 15 residues. CDR3 in DNA: TGTGCCAGCAGTTTATCGTCTGGGGGGGCCGGGCCCCAGCATTTG. Translated, it gives CASSLSSGGAGPQHL.

This clonotype was seen a handful of times. J is TRBJ2-1 and V is TRBV19; 9 bases agree with TRBD1. The V segment lost 3 bases and the J segment 1 base; nucleotides outside the gene matches: 1. The CDR3 is 15 residues long. Per the germline V gene, CDR1 is LNHDA and CDR2 is SQIVND (reference sequence). CDR3 sequence: CASSIGTGSYNEQFF. CDR3 nucleotides: TGTGCCAGTAGTATCGGGACAGGGTCCTACAATGAGCAGTTCTTC.

This clonotype has ten or more counts. The CDR3 coding sequence is TGTGCCAGCAGTTCGACAGGGAACGAGCAGTACTTC. This translates into CASSSTGNEQYF. This chain joins TRBV28 and TRBJ2-7; 7 nucleotides match TRBD1. This CDR3 comprises 12 residues. Trimming at V came to 4 bases and at J to 5 bases, leaving 2 bases not matched to a gene. Per germline, CDR1 MDHEN and CDR2 SYDVKM.

The J gene is TRBJ2-5, the V gene TRBV11-1; weak D call: TRBD1 (6 bases). This CDR3 comprises 14 residues. Germline CDR1 SGHAT, CDR2 FQDESV (reference sequence). V was clipped by 5 bases and J by 5 bases, with 15 bases between them. This CDR3 reads CASSLDTGLETQYF. The CDR3 DNA follows: TGTGCCAGCAGCCTCGACACAGGGTTGGAGACCCAGTACTTC. Together with reference TRBV11-1 and TRBJ2-5, the CDR3 gives the full variable domain: EAEVAQSPRYKITEKSQAVAFWCDPISGHATLYWYRQILGQGPELLVQFQDESVVDDSQLPKDRFSAERLKGVDSTLKIQPAELGDSAMYLCASSLDTGLETQYFGPGTRLLVL.

The sample holds many counts of this clonotype. The V and J genes are TRBV7-6 and TRBJ2-2; D remains ambiguous. The length of the CDR3 is 10 residues. CDR1 SGHVS and CDR2 FNYEAQ come from the germline V gene. Trimming stripped 6 bases from V and 8 bases from J, with 4 bases between. The DNA of the CDR3 is TGTGCCAGCAGAGGAGGGGAGCTGTTTTTT. Protein sequence: CASRGGELFF.

This clonotype was detected many times. The chain couples TRBV4-3 to TRBJ2-6; D not resolved. With 0 bases removed from V and 0 bases from J, the gap between germline ends came to 6 bases. The CDR3 sequence is 16 residues long. Germline CDR1 and CDR2: LGHNA and YSLEER. Written as DNA, the CDR3 is TGCGCCAGCAGCCAAGATTCTGTCTCTGGGGCCAACGTCCTGACTTTC. This encodes CASSQDSVSGANVLTF.

J is TRBJ2-7 and V is TRBV12-3 or TRBV12-4; D is unclear. The V end lost 0 bases, the J end lost 1 base, and 7 bases lay between the germline ends. CDR3 length: 14 residues. The CDR3 region is CASSLALRSYEQYF. The DNA of the CDR3 is TGTGCCAGCAGTTTAGCGCTCCGATCCTACGAGCAGTACTTC.

Comment on this clonotype: Germline is not matched at one junction end, which may reflect a read error. The J gene is TRBJ2-1, the V gene TRBV5-6; D is undetermined. The CDR3 loop spans 15 amino acids. Germline CDR1 and CDR2: SGHDT and YYEEEE. This chain's CDR3 is CASSLAPGSNNEQFF. The CDR3, as DNA: TGTGCCAGCAGCTTGGCCCCAGGCTCCAACAATGAGCAGTTCTTC.

The V call is TRBV20-1, the J call TRBJ1-1; D remains unclear. This CDR3 comprises 13 residues. The V and J ends lost 0 bases and 0 bases respectively, with 5 bases between them. Germline lookup yields CDR1 DFQATT and CDR2 SNEGSKA (reference sequence). The CDR3 coding sequence is TGCAGTGCTAGAGACAACATGAACACTGAAGCTTTCTTT. Its protein is CSARDNMNTEAFF.

Points on this clonotype: One end of the junction does not line up with germline, which may come from a read error. This sequence joins TRBV7-2 and TRBJ1-4; 8 bases agree with TRBD1. This CDR3 region has 17 residues. Germline V gene lookup returns CDR1 SGHTA and CDR2 FQGNSA. The CDR3 DNA reads as TGTGCCAGCAGCTCGGTGAGAAGACAGGGGAGAAATGATAAACTGTTTTTT. Its protein is CASSSVRRQGRNDKLFF.

V and J are TRBV3-1 and TRBJ2-3; D perhaps matches TRBD2 (6 bases). Germline V CDR1 and CDR2: LGHDT, YNNKEL (reference sequence). Trimming left V 2 bases short and J 4 bases short, with 16 bases between. This CDR3 has 16 residues. The CDR3 region has the DNA TGTGCCAGCAGCCAACCCCGGGAGTGGAGCCCAGATACGCAGTATTTT. This sequence encodes CASSQPREWSPDTQYF.

There are many counts of this clonotype. The chain carries TRBV6-5 and TRBJ2-3, with D unresolved. CDR1 MNHEY and CDR2 SVGAGI come from the germline V gene. The CDR3 is 14 residues long. V was trimmed by 5 bases and J by 3 bases, leaving 12 bases between them. The CDR3 nucleotides are TGTGCCAGCAGTCTCCTTAACCCGACAGATACGCAGTATTTT. This codes for CASSLLNPTDTQYF.

The rearrangement uses TRBV19 and TRBJ1-5; 7 bases are a match to TRBD1. The CDR3 runs 14 residues. The J segment lost 2 bases and the V segment lost 4 bases, leaving 2 bases of the junction unmatched. Germline loops: CDR1 LNHDA, CDR2 SQIVND (reference sequence). In DNA form, the CDR3 reads TGTGCCAGTAGTACGGGACAGCGCAATCAGCCCCAGCATTTT. It encodes CASSTGQRNQPQHF.

This clonotype was seen repeatedly, ten times or more. The chain combines TRBV4-3 with TRBJ1-1; D possibly corresponds to TRBD1 (6 bases). Trimming removed 1 base from V and 6 bases from J, with 15 bases in between. There are 15 residues in the CDR3. The V gene's germline CDR1 is LGHNA and CDR2 YSLEER. CDR3 protein: CASSQGEGEGAEAFF. The CDR3 DNA reads as TGCGCCAGCAGCCAAGGGGAGGGGGAAGGCGCTGAAGCTTTCTTT.

This clonotype appeared many times. V gene TRBV23-1 combines with J gene TRBJ2-5, with 7 bases aligning to TRBD2. TRBV23-1 is placed among ORFs of uncertain function. The CDR3 contains 20 residues. The trim removed 0 bases at V and 2 bases at J, leaving 18 bases unmatched. CDR3 sequence: CASSQSGPTDLAETQETQYF. The CDR3 region has the DNA TGCGCCAGCAGTCAATCTGGCCCGACAGACCTAGCGGAGACACAAGAGACCCAGTACTTC.

In this sample, this clonotype turned up a few times. The CDR3: CSARETSQLYNSPLHF. CDR3 sequence (DNA): TGCAGTGCTAGAGAAACCTCACAACTCTATAATTCACCCCTCCACTTT. The chain has TRBV20-1 and TRBJ1-6; no definite D call. The CDR3 has 16 residues. The germline gives CDR1 DFQATT, CDR2 SNEGSKA (reference sequence). V lost 0 bases to trimming and J lost 3 bases, with 12 bases between them.

The table lists this clonotype with a few counts. V gene TRBV5-1 combines with J gene TRBJ2-7; D not resolved. Germline lookup yields CDR1 SGHRS and CDR2 YFSETQ. The V and J ends lost 4 bases and 3 bases respectively, with 20 bases between them. The CDR3 is 16 amino acids. Here the CDR3 reads CASSPSPRIGFYEQYF. In DNA form, the CDR3 reads TGCGCCAGCAGCCCCTCCCCTCGCATTGGCTTCTACGAGCAGTACTTC.

A remark on this clonotype: This sequence may be a read error, since a much larger clone differs from it by one base. The chain has TRBV6-1 and TRBJ2-7; 8 bases match TRBD2. Looked up from germline, CDR1 is MNHNS and CDR2 is SASEGT. The CDR3 runs 15 residues. V lost 2 bases to trimming and J lost 6 bases; unmatched junction nucleotides: 9. The CDR3 is CASSEWAKAGGEQYF. For the CDR3, the DNA is TGTGCCAGCAGTGAATGGGCGAAGGCGGGAGGCGAGCAGTACTTC.